Listed here are 5 T cell receptor beta chains from one sample, sequenced in a study of OX40 agonist ivuxolimab in advanced cancers. Here immunoSEQ multiplex PCR was the method, and the copy in TCRdb shows in-frame clones only, minus some. The sample lists 25,000 to 30,000 clones; around four fifths were seen once. This specimen was CD4+ or CD8+ T cells sorted from blood, taken in a trial of the OX40 agonist ivuxolimab. The receptor set was obtained from an adult with an advanced solid tumor such as melanoma, head and neck, liver or kidney cancer.

V is TRBV28 and J is TRBJ2-7; 7 bases fit TRBD1. CDR1 and CDR2 from the germline V gene are MDHEN and SYDVKM. This CDR3 is 15 amino acids long. V lost 2 bases, J lost 2 bases, and 6 bases stayed unmatched. The CDR3 protein is CASSLNRGSAYEQYF. For the CDR3, the DNA is TGTGCCAGCAGTTTAAACAGGGGAAGCGCCTACGAGCAGTACTTC.

For the CDR3, the DNA is TGTGCCAGCAGCCTACGTCCCTCCTACGAGCAGTACTTC. Its protein is CASSLRPSYEQYF. The chain is built from TRBV7-9 and TRBJ2-7; D gene uncertain. Germline V gene lookup returns CDR1 SEHNR and CDR2 FQNEAQ (reference sequence). Trimming pared 5 bases from V and 0 bases from J, leaving 8 bases between. The CDR3 covers 13 residues.

The chain has TRBV28 and TRBJ1-4, with D uncertain. Germline-derived CDR1 and CDR2 are MDHEN and SYDVKM. V dropped 4 bases and J dropped 8 bases, with 11 bases sitting between them. The CDR3 runs to 13 residues. DNA for the CDR3: TGTGCCAGCAGTTCTCGCATTGGAGAAAAACTGTTTTTT. Its protein product is CASSSRIGEKLFF. The full variable domain, with the rest looked up from reference TRBV28 and TRBJ1-4, is DVKVTQSSRYLVKRTGEKVFLECVQDMDHENMFWYRQDPGLGLRLIYFSYDVKMKEKGDIPEGYSVSREKKERFSLILESASTNQTSMYLCASSSRIGEKLFFGSGTQLSVL.

J is TRBJ2-7 and V is TRBV15; D not certain. V was shortened by 1 base and J by 6 bases, with 10 bases between the two germline ends. The CDR3 has 13 amino acids. CDR1 and CDR2 from the germline V gene are LNHNV and YYDKDF (reference sequence). The CDR3 DNA sequence: TGTGCCACCAGCAGAGTTGGTGACGGCGAGCAGTACTTC. Its translation: CATSRVGDGEQYF.

The chain carries TRBV5-6 and TRBJ2-2, with unresolved D. CDR1 is SGHDT and CDR2 is YYEEEE in the germline V gene. V was clipped by 0 bases and J by 6 bases, with 9 bases between them. The CDR3 has 14 amino acids. CDR3 protein: CASSLGGSPGELFF. The CDR3 DNA follows: TGTGCCAGCAGCTTGGGGGGTTCCCCCGGGGAGCTGTTTTTT.